Given below is one TCR beta chain in context. The antigen remains unidentified. The data were taken from a study of cytomegalovirus exposure and HLA in healthy donors. CDR1 SGHAT and CDR2 FQNNGV come from the germline V gene. CDR3 length: 17 amino acids. Trimming cost V 4 bases and J 5 bases; bases outside gene matches: 4. The PCR employed 60 Vbeta primers together with 13 Jbeta primers. Repertoires were generated with immunoSEQ multiplex PCR, while TCRdb's copy carries only in-frame clones and drops some. The sample lists 280,000 or so clones, 70% to 90% occurring once. Study-wide points: With high specificity and sensitivity, the classifier reportedly diagnosed cytomegalovirus status. Many donors shared some public TCRs, even though most TCR sequences were rare.

Input material: PBMCs. This clonotype was obtained from a young woman in good health and CMV-seronegative. The V call is TRBV11-2, the J call TRBJ2-2; 16 nucleotides line up with TRBD2. The CDR3 nucleotides are TGTGCCAGCAGCTGGGGGACTAGCGGGGGGGTAACCGGGGAGCTGTTTTTT. Translating it yields CASSWGTSGGVTGELFF.